This T cell receptor (beta chain) was profiled in a study of blood T cell repertoires in COVID-19. As for the study in general: Acute and convalescent COVID-19 specimens originated in the United States, Italy and Spain.

In the original analysis: Cell counts per sample came from amplifying reference gene primers. Here immunoSEQ multiplex PCR was the method, and the copy in TCRdb shows in-frame clones only, minus some. V and J calls and clone size are as listed in that table; D and trimming were resolved from the DNA. Among about 300,000 clones, 85% to 90% were seen once, and the ten largest hold under 11%. Participants were aged about 18 to 100 years from approximately 25 US areas. The TCR comes from a woman aged 18-29 years who had recovered from COVID-19. Sequencing input: PBMCs or T cells enriched from blood (not recorded which).

The CDR3 region has the DNA TGTGCCACCAGTGACTATAGCAATCAGCCCCAGCATTTT. It is translated as CATSDYSNQPQHF. J is TRBJ1-5 and V is TRBV24-1; no firm D call. CDR1 is KGHDR and CDR2 is SFDVKD in the germline V gene. Trimming removed 4 bases at V and 0 bases at J, with 3 bases between. The CDR3 has 13 amino acids.